This is a list of T cell receptor beta chains from one sample in a study of blood T cells in healthy people across ages. TCRdb processed the 5' RACE reads anew with MiXCR; each CDR3 protein has one entry. The repertoire holds around 320,000 distinct CDR3 sequences, with roughly a quarter as singletons. Sample: blood. The receptor source for this set is a woman in her 70s in good health. The CDR3 runs from the conserved cysteine through the conserved F or W. Fields, in order: J gene, clone size, V gene, D gene, CDR3 protein, CDR3 DNA. The D gene is left open where the match is weak. The listing skips clone size in some rows; elsewhere it reads once, few, many or a size class.

J gene: TRBJ1-4
clone size: NA
V gene: TRBV25-1
D gene: NA
CDR3 protein: CASSVGRARGEKLFF
CDR3 DNA: TGTGCCAGCAGTGTGGGCAGGGCGCGGGGGGAAAAACTGTTTTTT

J gene: TRBJ2-2
clone size: NA
V gene: TRBV20-1
D gene: NA
CDR3 protein: CSADPGATGGLFF
CDR3 DNA: TGCAGCGCTGATCCGGGGGCCACCGGGGGGCTGTTTTTT

J gene: TRBJ1-3
clone size: NA
V gene: TRBV7-9
D gene: NA
CDR3 protein: CASSPLPSRVDFGNTIYF
CDR3 DNA: TGTGCCAGCAGCCCGCTCCCGAGCAGGGTGGACTTCGGAAACACCATATATTTT

J gene: TRBJ2-5
clone size: few
V gene: TRBV28
D gene: NA
CDR3 protein: CASERSRQETQYF
CDR3 DNA: TGTGCCAGCGAAAGAAGTCGCCAAGAGACCCAGTACTTC

J gene: TRBJ2-1
clone size: NA
V gene: TRBV12-3/TRBV12-4
D gene: NA
CDR3 protein: CAGSFGGSPYNEQFF
CDR3 DNA: TGTGCCGGCAGTTTTGGAGGCTCCCCCTACAATGAGCAGTTCTTC

J gene: TRBJ1-5
clone size: NA
V gene: TRBV20-1
D gene: NA
CDR3 protein: CSALTGTHNQPQHF
CDR3 DNA: TGCAGTGCTCTTACCGGGACTCACAATCAGCCCCAGCATTTT

J gene: TRBJ2-6
clone size: few
V gene: TRBV6-5
D gene: NA
CDR3 protein: CASTRGSGANVLTF
CDR3 DNA: TGTGCCAGCACCCGTGGCTCTGGGGCCAACGTCCTGACTTTC

J gene: TRBJ2-1
clone size: NA
V gene: TRBV18
D gene: TRBD1
CDR3 protein: CASSTGDRYNEQFF
CDR3 DNA: TGTGCCAGCTCTACAGGGGACAGGTACAATGAGCAGTTCTTC

J gene: TRBJ2-3
clone size: NA
V gene: TRBV20-1
D gene: NA
CDR3 protein: CSARGSGTDTQYF
CDR3 DNA: TGCAGTGCTAGAGGTAGCGGCACAGATACGCAGTATTTT

J gene: TRBJ2-5
clone size: NA
V gene: TRBV29-1
D gene: NA
CDR3 protein: CSVEFGRAETQYF
CDR3 DNA: TGCAGCGTTGAATTCGGCAGGGCAGAGACCCAGTACTTC